These 30 T cell receptor beta chains share one sample of origin, sequenced in a study of blood T cell repertoires in COVID-19. TCRdb keeps only in-frame clones here, not all; method: immunoSEQ multiplex PCR. The table shows around 250,000 clones, with about four fifths occurring only once. Sequencing input: peripheral blood. These receptors all come from a woman aged 18 to 35 with acute or convalescent COVID-19.

The V call is TRBV6-1, the J call TRBJ2-7; 10 bases are shared with TRBD2. Germline CDR1 MNHNS, CDR2 SASEGT. The CDR3 runs to 15 residues. The V and J ends lost 2 bases and 6 bases, in that order; junction bases with no gene match: 7. CDR3 DNA sequence: TGTGCCAGCAGTGAAACAGCGGGAGGGCCAGGCGAGCAGTACTTC. This gives the protein CASSETAGGPGEQYF.

This clone was seen only a few times. The J gene is TRBJ2-7, the V gene TRBV14, with D perhaps TRBD1 (6 bases). The CDR3 length is 15 residues. Germline V CDR1 and CDR2: SGHDN, FVKESK. V lost 6 bases and J lost 7, with 22 bases in between. The CDR3 region has the DNA TGTGCCAGCAGTATGAACAGGTTGGGGGCTGGGGAGCAGTACTTC. This gives the protein CASSMNRLGAGEQYF.

The J gene is TRBJ1-3, the V gene TRBV7-2; TRBD1 might be the D (6 bases). Germline loops: CDR1 SGHTA, CDR2 FQGNSA. V was pared by 5 bases and J by 0 bases, with 14 bases between. The CDR3 runs 16 residues. The CDR3 loop reads CASSPAGVASGNTIYF. Here the CDR3 DNA reads TGTGCCAGCAGCCCAGCAGGGGTAGCCTCTGGAAACACCATATATTTT.

This sequence joins TRBV5-1 and TRBJ2-7; TRBD1 matches 9 bases. This CDR3 spans 12 amino acids. The V and J ends lost 3 bases and 5 bases, in that order; junction bases with no gene match: 0. The germline V gene has CDR1 SGHRS and CDR2 YFSETQ. CDR3 coding DNA: TGCGCCAGCAGCTGGACAGGGGACGAGCAGTACTTC. Translating gives CASSWTGDEQYF.

V is TRBV7-2 and J is TRBJ1-5; D unresolved. Trimming shortened V by 1 base and J by 2 bases, and 15 bases separated the two germline ends. CDR1 and CDR2 (germline): SGHTA, FQGNSA. The CDR3 covers 17 residues. The CDR3 is CASSLVGLHGGNQPQHF. The CDR3 DNA reads as TGTGCCAGCAGCTTAGTTGGGCTCCACGGTGGCAATCAGCCCCAGCATTTT.

The chain recombines TRBV5-6 with TRBJ2-7, with 7 bases lining up with TRBD2. CDR3 length: 14 amino acids. J was trimmed by 4 bases and V by 10 bases; bases with no gene match: 14. Germline assignment: CDR1 SGHDT and CDR2 YYEEEE. CDR3 region: CASGGASGTYEQYF. DNA for the CDR3: TGTGCCTCAGGAGGGGCTAGCGGTACGTACGAGCAGTACTTC.

CDR3 amino acids: CASKHTADTEAFF. As DNA, the CDR3 is TGTGCCAGCAAACATACAGCGGACACTGAAGCTTTCTTT. The rearrangement links TRBV12-3 or TRBV12-4 to TRBJ1-1; no reliable D call. This CDR3 contains 13 residues. V was clipped by 7 bases and J by 3 bases, with 12 bases between them.

The V and J genes are TRBV19 and TRBJ1-5; possible D gene TRBD1, 5 bases. CDR1 and CDR2 (germline): LNHDA, SQIVND (reference sequence). There are 16 residues in the CDR3. With 3 bases removed from V and 7 bases from J, the gap between germline ends came to 19 bases. Here the CDR3 reads CASSMGGGSFRQPQHF. The CDR3 coding sequence is TGTGCCAGTAGTATGGGCGGGGGGTCATTTCGACAGCCCCAGCATTTT.

The V call is TRBV6-5, the J call TRBJ1-4, with 8 bases aligning to TRBD1. The CDR3 spans 14 residues. Looked up from germline, CDR1 is MNHEY and CDR2 is SVGAGI. With 6 bases clipped from V and 4 bases from J, the junction kept 4 bases outside the gene matches. This CDR3 is CASRSDRGNEKLFF. The CDR3 DNA follows: TGTGCCAGCAGATCCGACAGGGGTAATGAAAAACTGTTTTTT.

The chain recombines TRBV28 with TRBJ2-3; D perhaps matches TRBD1 (6 bases). This CDR3 is 17 amino acids long. CDR1 and CDR2 from the germline V gene are MDHEN and SYDVKM. Trimming stripped 3 bases from V and 0 bases from J, with 16 bases between. CDR3 amino acids: CASSLSQGLGSTDTQYF. The DNA of the CDR3 is TGTGCCAGCAGTTTGTCACAGGGCCTCGGTAGCACAGATACGCAGTATTTT.

The chain is built from TRBV21-1 and TRBJ2-3; the DNA was not used to check the table's D call, TRBD1. TRBV21-1 counts as a pseudogene. The CDR3 length is 20 residues. The CDR3 loop is CASSKRFGPPLGLSTDTQYF. Written as DNA, the CDR3 is TGTGCCAGCAGCAAGAGGTTCGGGCCACCCTTGGGGCTTAGCACAGATACGCAGTATTTT.

Of note for this clone: At one of its ends the junction is not consistent with the germline gene, which may arise from a read error. The CDR3 protein is CASCLSGLAGEETQYF. CDR3 nucleotides: TGTGCCAGCTGTTTATCTGGACTAGCGGGAGAGGAGACCCAGTACTTC. The chain uses TRBV28 and TRBJ2-5, with 13 positions matching TRBD2. This CDR3 has 16 amino acids. Germline V gives CDR1 MDHEN, CDR2 SYDVKM.

The chain combines TRBV11-2 with TRBJ1-1, with D possibly matching TRBD1 (5 bases). This CDR3 contains 15 residues. V lost 7 bases and J 6 bases, leaving 21 bases between the germline ends. CDR1 is SGHAT and CDR2 is FQNNGV in the germline V gene. Written as DNA, the CDR3 is TGTGCCAGCAACCCCCCACCCCAGGGTGGCTCTGAAGCTTTCTTT. Translation gives CASNPPPQGGSEAFF.

CDR3: CASRIYNRGSTEAFF. The CDR3 nucleotides are TGTGCCAGCAGGATTTATAACAGGGGTAGCACTGAAGCTTTCTTT. The J gene is TRBJ1-1, the V gene TRBV21-1; TRBD1 is taken as the D call from the table, unchecked against the DNA. TRBV21-1 is a pseudogene. This CDR3 contains 15 residues.

The chain combines TRBV15 with TRBJ2-1; D gene unclear. This CDR3 comprises 13 residues. V was pared by 0 bases and J by 7 bases, with 7 bases between. The germline CDR1 and CDR2 sequences are LNHNV and YYDKDF (reference sequence). The CDR3 DNA follows: TGTGCCACCAGCAGAGACTCTAGGAATGAGCAGTTCTTC. This gives the protein CATSRDSRNEQFF. Variable domain in full (rest from reference TRBV15 and TRBJ2-1): DAMVIQNPRYQVTQFGKPVTLSCSQTLNHNVMYWYQQKSSQAPKLLFHYYDKDFNNEADTPDNFQSRRPNTSFCFLDIRSPGLGDTAMYLCATSRDSRNEQFFGPGTRLTVL.

The genes are TRBV27 and TRBJ2-3; D is uncertain. Trimming removed 2 bases at V and 3 bases at J, with 9 bases between. The germline CDR1 and CDR2 sequences are MNHEY and SMNVEV (reference sequence). This CDR3 region has 14 residues. CDR3 amino acids: CASSLDWRTDTQYF. Here the CDR3 DNA reads TGTGCCAGCAGTTTAGACTGGAGAACAGATACGCAGTATTTT.

V is TRBV7-9 and J is TRBJ2-7; 13 bases map to TRBD2. The J segment lost 2 bases and the V segment lost 5 bases, leaving 12 bases of the junction unmatched. CDR3 size: 18 residues. In germline, CDR1 is SEHNR, CDR2 FQNEAQ (reference sequence). CDR3 region: CASSTRPTSGRATYEQYF. The CDR3 region has the DNA TGTGCCAGCAGCACGAGGCCTACTAGCGGGAGGGCTACCTACGAGCAGTACTTC.

This sequence joins TRBV6-2 or TRBV6-3 and TRBJ2-7; 10 bases agree with TRBD2. Germline-derived CDR1 and CDR2 are MNHEY and SVGEGT. This CDR3 spans 14 amino acids. Trimming removed 6 bases from V and 2 bases from J; junction bases left unmatched: 4. The CDR3 loop is CASSFLAGAYEQYF. In nucleotides, the CDR3 is TGTGCCAGCAGCTTTCTAGCGGGAGCCTACGAGCAGTACTTC.

The genes are TRBV10-3 and TRBJ2-5; 8 nucleotides align to TRBD2. After removal of 10 bases from V and 1 base from J, the junction contained 5 bases not matched to a gene. Per germline, CDR1 ENHRY and CDR2 SYGVKD. The length of the CDR3 is 13 residues. The CDR3 DNA reads TGTGCCAGCCCACTAGCGGTCCAAGAGACCCAGTACTTC. This sequence encodes CASPLAVQETQYF.

The chain links TRBV25-1 to TRBJ2-5; no definite D call. Germline V lookup: CDR1 MGHDK, CDR2 SYGVNS. This CDR3 is 11 amino acids long. The V end was cut by 5 bases, the J end by 6 bases, with 7 bases between. As DNA, the CDR3 is TGTGCCAGCAGTCTCTTCCAGACCCAGTACTTC. It is translated as CASSLFQTQYF.

The V gene is TRBV11-3, the J gene TRBJ2-2; D is undetermined. V lost 5 bases to trimming and J lost 1 base, with 8 bases between them. The CDR3 contains 14 residues. Germline-derived CDR1 and CDR2 are SGHNT and YENEEA. The CDR3 nucleotides are TGTGCCAGCAGCATCACTCAGAACACCGGGGAGCTGTTTTTT. This gives the protein CASSITQNTGELFF.

The chain couples TRBV27 to TRBJ1-5; a weak D match, TRBD1 (5 bases). Germline lookup yields CDR1 MNHEY and CDR2 SMNVEV (reference sequence). This CDR3 contains 13 residues. Trimming took 8 bases from V and 9 from J, leaving 17 bases between them. The CDR3 DNA reads TGTGCCAGCCGGGCGGGGGAATTTGGGCCCCAGCATTTT. Translated: CASRAGEFGPQHF.

CDR3 DNA: TGTGCCAGCAGACCTCTTGGGGCGGTGGATGTTTATGGCTACACCTTC. Protein product: CASRPLGAVDVYGYTF. The chain recombines TRBV27 with TRBJ1-2, with a weak D call TRBD1 (5 bases). The germline V gene encodes CDR1 MNHEY and CDR2 SMNVEV (reference sequence). The CDR3 runs to 16 residues. V was pared by 6 bases and J by 5 bases, with 22 bases between.

In this sample, this clone turned up a few times. This chain connects TRBV28 to TRBJ1-2; D remains ambiguous. Germline V gives CDR1 MDHEN, CDR2 SYDVKM. This CDR3 has 12 amino acids. V lost 7 bases to trimming and J lost 1 base, with 7 bases between them. The CDR3 sequence: CASTGINYGYTF. The CDR3 DNA is TGTGCCAGCACGGGGATTAACTATGGCTACACCTTC.

The chain combines TRBV12-5 with TRBJ1-1; a weak D match, TRBD1 (5 bases). Trimming took off 5 bases at V and 4 bases at J, with 11 bases between the two ends. This CDR3 region has 13 residues. In germline, CDR1 is LGHNT, CDR2 FRNRAP. The CDR3 sequence is CASGPGGFTEAFF. CDR3 DNA sequence: TGTGCTAGTGGTCCTGGGGGGTTCACTGAAGCTTTCTTT.

This clone was counted between two and nine times. The chain employs TRBV4-1 and TRBJ2-1, with 8 nucleotides matching TRBD1. Germline V gene sequence: CDR1 MGHRA, CDR2 YSYEKL. V trimming: 0 bases; J trimming: 5 bases; junction bases outside the gene matches: 12. The CDR3 is made up of 18 amino acids. CDR3 residues: CASSQEVDPGQDDNEQFF. Written as DNA, the CDR3 is TGCGCCAGCAGCCAAGAAGTCGATCCGGGACAGGACGACAATGAGCAGTTCTTC.

In nucleotides, the CDR3 is TGTGCCAGCAGTTTAACCGGGAACACCGGGGAGCTGTTTTTT. This translates into CASSLTGNTGELFF. This chain uses TRBV28 with TRBJ2-2; no clear D gene. CDR1 is MDHEN, CDR2 SYDVKM, per germline. The CDR3 sequence is 14 residues long. V was pared by 2 bases and J by 1 base, with 5 bases between.

The rearrangement links TRBV5-6 to TRBJ2-7; tentative D call: TRBD2 (5 bases). The V and J ends lost 4 bases and 3 bases respectively, with 11 bases between them. Germline V lookup: CDR1 SGHDT, CDR2 YYEEEE. The CDR3 is 13 residues long. The CDR3 region has the DNA TGTGCCAGCAGCCTCGCGGGTAACTACGAGCAGTACTTC. Translating gives CASSLAGNYEQYF.

The V call is TRBV9, the J call TRBJ2-3, with 9 nucleotides matching TRBD1. After removal of 0 bases from V and 2 bases from J, the junction contained 7 bases not matched to a gene. The CDR3 spans 17 residues. From germline, CDR1 is SGDLS and CDR2 YYNGEE. The CDR3 nucleotides are TGTGCCAGCAGCGTAGAGACAGGGGGTGTACACACAGATACGCAGTATTTT. Its translation is CASSVETGGVHTDTQYF.

The chain uses TRBV6-5 and TRBJ1-3; D not certain. The germline CDR1 and CDR2 sequences are MNHEY and SVGAGI. The V and J ends lost 2 bases and 0 bases respectively, with 11 bases between them. This CDR3 comprises 16 residues. CDR3 loop: CASSYGRTTSGNTIYF. CDR3 in DNA: TGTGCCAGCAGTTACGGGAGAACTACCTCTGGAAACACCATATATTTT.